A single count supports the clone carrying this T cell receptor (beta chain). The data belong to a study of Ad26.COV2.S vaccination and SARS-CoV-2 variants. Indicated treatment: some 20 received Ad26.COV2.S at low or high dose, single or two shots; roughly five received placebo; per-sample allocation not given. The samples were gathered on day 63 after the first injection of vaccine or placebo. Profiled with immunoSEQ multiplex PCR; TCRdb holds only in-frame clones, not every one. The sample lists about 350,000 clones; around 88% were seen once. V dropped 0 bases and J dropped 6 bases, with 9 bases sitting between them. CDR1 and CDR2 from the germline V gene are MNHEY and SVGEGT. The CDR3 is 13 residues long.

The specimen comprised peripheral blood, sampled in a trial of Ad26.COV2.S vaccine versus placebo. This TCR came from a person between 18 and 60 years old who received the Ad26.COV2.S COVID-19 vaccine or a placebo. V and J are TRBV6-2 or TRBV6-3 and TRBJ2-7; D remains unclear. The CDR3 loop is CASSYSIPSEQYF. CDR3 bases: TGTGCCAGCAGTTACTCGATACCATCCGAGCAGTACTTC.